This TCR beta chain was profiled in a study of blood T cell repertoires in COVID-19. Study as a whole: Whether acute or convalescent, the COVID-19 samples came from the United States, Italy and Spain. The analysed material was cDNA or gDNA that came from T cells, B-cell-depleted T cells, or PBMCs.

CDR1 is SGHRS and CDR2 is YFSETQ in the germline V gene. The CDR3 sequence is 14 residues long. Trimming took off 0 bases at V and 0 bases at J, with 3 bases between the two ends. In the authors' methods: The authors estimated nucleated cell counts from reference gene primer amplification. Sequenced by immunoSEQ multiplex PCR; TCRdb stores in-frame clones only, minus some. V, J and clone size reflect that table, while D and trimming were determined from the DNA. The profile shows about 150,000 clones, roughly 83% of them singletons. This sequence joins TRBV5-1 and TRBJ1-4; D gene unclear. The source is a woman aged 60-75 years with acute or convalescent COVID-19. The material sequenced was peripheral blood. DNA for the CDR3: TGCGCCAGCAGCTTGGTCGCAACTAATGAAAAACTGTTTTTT. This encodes CASSLVATNEKLFF.